The next 18 T cell receptor beta chains were all read from a single sample in a study of cytomegalovirus exposure and HLA in healthy donors. The method was immunoSEQ multiplex PCR; TCRdb's version includes in-frame clones alone and lacks a portion of them. The data contain about 170,000 clones, 75% to 90% of them singletons. Sequenced: PBMCs. These receptors all stem from a woman between 18 and 30 years old in good health and CMV-seronegative.

The chain carries TRBV4-2 and TRBJ2-7; 9 bases map to TRBD2. Germline V gene lookup returns CDR1 LGHNA and CDR2 YNFKEQ. With V trimmed by 0 bases and J by 2 bases, 2 bases remained unmatched. This CDR3 has 15 residues. As DNA, the CDR3 is TGTGCCAGCAGCCAAGAGCTAGCGGGGCCCTACGAGCAGTACTTC. It is translated as CASSQELAGPYEQYF.

V is TRBV21-1 and J is TRBJ1-2. TRBV21-1 is shown as a pseudogene. This CDR3 comprises 12 residues. This chain's CDR3 is CAAVEANYGYTF. CDR3 nucleotide sequence: TGTGCCGCGGTTGAGGCTAACTATGGCTACACCTTC.

This rearrangement joins TRBV18 to TRBJ2-1; a possible D gene is TRBD1 (5 bases). Germline values: CDR1 KGHSH, CDR2 LQKENI. The CDR3 length is 13 residues. Trimming stripped 0 bases from V and 7 bases from J, with 7 bases between. The CDR3 DNA is TGTGCCAGCTCACCACCAGGGGCGAATGAGCAGTTCTTC. This sequence encodes CASSPPGANEQFF.

The chain recombines TRBV7-6 with TRBJ2-1, with a tentative D call TRBD2 (6 bases). The germline gives CDR1 SGHVS, CDR2 FNYEAQ. The CDR3 totals 13 residues. The V end lost 6 bases, the J end lost 9 bases, and 15 bases lay between the germline ends. Here the CDR3 DNA reads TGTGCCAGCAGACCCCCGGGACTTACTGAGCAGTTCTTC. It specifies CASRPPGLTEQFF.

The chain joins TRBV27 to TRBJ1-1; D not resolved. V shed 2 bases and J shed 1 base, with 5 bases lying between them. The CDR3 spans 13 residues. Germline CDR1 and CDR2: MNHEY and SMNVEV (reference sequence). CDR3 sequence (DNA): TGTGCCAGCAGTTTAGGCTGGAACACTGAAGCTTTCTTT. It yields the protein CASSLGWNTEAFF.

Turning to this clone: This may be a read error: a much more frequent sequence differs by one nucleotide. This chain links TRBV5-6 with TRBJ1-3; tentative D call: TRBD1 (6 bases). This CDR3 has 14 amino acids. V shed 1 base and J shed 2 bases, with 7 bases lying between them. Germline CDR1 reads SGHDT; CDR2 reads YYEEEE. The CDR3 region has the DNA TGTGCCAGCAGCTTGACAGGGACTGGAAACACCATATATTTT. Translating gives CASSLTGTGNTIYF.

V is TRBV7-9 and J is TRBJ2-7; D gene unclear. V lost 4 bases, J lost 2 bases, and 12 bases lay in between. The CDR3 spans 14 residues. Germline V gene lookup returns CDR1 SEHNR and CDR2 FQNEAQ (reference sequence). DNA of the CDR3: TGTGCCAGCAGCTCCCCGGTTAATACCTACGAGCAGTACTTC. Translating gives CASSSPVNTYEQYF.

The rearrangement joins TRBV9 to TRBJ2-1; maybe TRBD2 (7 bases). The CDR3 has 14 residues. Germline CDR1 and CDR2: SGDLS and YYNGEE. V shed 0 bases and J shed 9 bases, with 13 bases lying between them. The CDR3 region has the DNA TGTGCCAGCAGCGTAGTGCGGAGGGGGGGTGAGCAGTTCTTC. Translated: CASSVVRRGGEQFF.

The rearrangement links TRBV19 to TRBJ2-1, with 10 bases lining up with TRBD2. The germline gives CDR1 LNHDA, CDR2 SQIVND (reference sequence). This CDR3 is 16 amino acids long. V trimming: 3 bases; J trimming: 5 bases; junction bases outside the gene matches: 7. The CDR3 nucleotides are TGTGCCAGTAGTATTGTCGGGCTAGCGGGGGACAATGAGCAGTTCTTC. Amino acids: CASSIVGLAGDNEQFF. The full variable domain, in which reference TRBV19 and TRBJ2-1 provide the parts outside the CDR3, is DGGITQSPKYLFRKEGQNVTLSCEQNLNHDAMYWYRQDPGQGLRLIYYSQIVNDFQKGDIAEGYSVSREKKESFPLTVTSAQKNPTAFYLCASSIVGLAGDNEQFFGPGTRLTVL.

The rearrangement joins TRBV6-1 to TRBJ1-1; D unresolved. The CDR3 has 11 amino acids. Germline CDR1 is MNHNS and CDR2 is SASEGT. V lost 8 bases, J lost 3 bases, and 7 bases lay in between. As DNA, the CDR3 is TGTGCCAGCTGGGGAGACACTGAAGCTTTCTTT. Amino acids: CASWGDTEAFF.

The chain carries TRBV9 and TRBJ2-1; 7 bases align to TRBD2. The CDR3 totals 16 residues. Trimming removed 0 bases from V and 1 base from J; junction bases left unmatched: 4. CDR1 SGDLS and CDR2 YYNGEE come from the germline V gene. CDR3 residues: CASSVGSSGSYNEQFF. The CDR3 DNA reads TGTGCCAGCAGCGTAGGGTCTAGCGGATCCTACAATGAGCAGTTCTTC.

V usage is TRBV29-1 and J usage is TRBJ1-2; 9 bases align to TRBD1. The V and J ends lost 2 bases and 0 bases, in that order; junction bases with no gene match: 7. Germline values: CDR1 SQVTM, CDR2 ANQGSEA. CDR3 size: 16 residues. The CDR3 sequence: CSVESDRGKPNYGYTF. In nucleotides, the CDR3 is TGCAGCGTTGAATCGGACAGGGGAAAGCCTAACTATGGCTACACCTTC.

This chain connects TRBV2 to TRBJ2-1; tentative D call: TRBD1 (6 bases). Germline V gene sequence: CDR1 SNHLY, CDR2 FYNNEI. This CDR3 region has 16 residues. The germline V and J ends were trimmed by 6 bases and 4 bases, with 19 bases remaining between them. The DNA for the CDR3 is TGTGCCAGCAGGCAGGGTAGGACAGCTGGTTACAATGAGCAGTTCTTC. The encoded protein is CASRQGRTAGYNEQFF.

The chain employs TRBV4-3 and TRBJ1-1, with D possibly matching TRBD1 (6 bases). Per germline, CDR1 LGHNA and CDR2 YSLEER. V was shortened by 1 base and J by 3 bases, with 21 bases between the two germline ends. The CDR3 is made up of 18 amino acids. CDR3 in amino acids: CASSQGSRSGHRDTEAFF. The CDR3 DNA follows: TGCGCCAGCAGCCAAGGGTCTAGGTCCGGCCACAGGGACACTGAAGCTTTCTTT.

The gene calls are TRBV19 and TRBJ2-2, with TRBD2 as a possible D gene (6 bases). This CDR3 has 17 amino acids. Between the trimmed V and J ends, which lost 6 bases and 0 bases, there was a span of 17 bases. Germline CDR1 LNHDA, CDR2 SQIVND (reference sequence). CDR3 coding DNA: TGTGCCAGTAGACGGGGGACCAAGTCCGCGAACACCGGGGAGCTGTTTTTT. This sequence encodes CASRRGTKSANTGELFF.

Comment on this clone: The identical CDR3 is also encoded by other nucleotide sequences in the sample. V and J are TRBV11-2 and TRBJ2-7; D not certain. The CDR3 extends over 14 amino acids. The germline V gene has CDR1 SGHAT and CDR2 FQNNGV. Trimming pared 0 bases from V and 3 bases from J, leaving 9 bases between. In DNA form, the CDR3 reads TGTGCCAGCAGCTTAGAGGCAGGTGGCTACGAGCAGTACTTC. Translation: CASSLEAGGYEQYF.

This chain links TRBV4-3 with TRBJ1-1, with D possibly being TRBD1 (6 bases). This CDR3 contains 14 residues. Trimming removed 0 bases at V and 8 bases at J, with 13 bases between. Germline V lookup: CDR1 LGHNA, CDR2 YSLEER. The CDR3 DNA is TGCGCCAGCAGCCAAGATTGGGGGGGGCGGGAAGCTTTCTTT. Its translation is CASSQDWGGREAFF.

This chain uses TRBV2 with TRBJ2-7; possible D gene TRBD1, 6 bases. V lost 8 bases to trimming and J lost 1 base, with 15 bases between them. The CDR3 totals 14 residues. Looked up from germline, CDR1 is SNHLY and CDR2 is FYNNEI. The CDR3 nucleotides read TGTGCCAGCTGCCCGGGACACGGTTCCTACGAGCAGTACTTC. This gives the protein CASCPGHGSYEQYF. The variable domain in full, completed from reference TRBV2 and TRBJ2-7, reads EPEVTQTPSHQVTQMGQEVILRCVPISNHLYFYWYRQILGQKVEFLVSFYNNEISEKSEIFDDQFSVERPDGSNFTLKIRSTKLEDSAMYFCASCPGHGSYEQYFGPGTRLTVT.